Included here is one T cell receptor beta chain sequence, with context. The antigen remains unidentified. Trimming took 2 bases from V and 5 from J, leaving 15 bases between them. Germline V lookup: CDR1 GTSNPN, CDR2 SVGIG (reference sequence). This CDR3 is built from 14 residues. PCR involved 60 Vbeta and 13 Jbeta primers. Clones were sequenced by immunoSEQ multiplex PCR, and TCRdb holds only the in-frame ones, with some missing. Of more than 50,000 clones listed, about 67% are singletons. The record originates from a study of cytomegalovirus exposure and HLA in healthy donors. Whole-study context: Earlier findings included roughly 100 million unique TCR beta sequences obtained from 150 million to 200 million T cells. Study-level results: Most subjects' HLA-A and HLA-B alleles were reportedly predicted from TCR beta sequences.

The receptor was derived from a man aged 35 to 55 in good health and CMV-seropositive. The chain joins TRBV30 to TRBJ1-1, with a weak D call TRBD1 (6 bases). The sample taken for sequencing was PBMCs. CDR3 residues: CAWSPDRGRTEAFF. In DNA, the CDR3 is TGTGCCTGGAGTCCGGACAGAGGAAGGACTGAAGCTTTCTTT.